This T cell receptor (beta chain) appears in the sequencing data of a study of PD-1 blockade in classical Hodgkin lymphoma. Study-wide results and limits: Compared with baseline, CD4+ but not CD8+ TCR diversity had risen significantly by C4D1. Before treatment, TCR diversity in newly diagnosed patients was reportedly lower than in healthy donors.

Trimming removed 3 bases at V and 5 bases at J, with 13 bases between. Germline CDR1 SEHNR, CDR2 FQNEAQ (reference sequence). The CDR3 spans 14 residues. Sequencing was performed with immunoSEQ multiplex PCR; in TCRdb, only in-frame clones are kept and a portion is missing. The sample has roughly 60,000 clones; around nine tenths are singletons. Note on this clone: No antigen is known for it.

All patients relapsed after autologous stem cell transplantation, and brentuximab vedotin exposure varied. Sequenced material: peripheral blood mononuclear cells (PBMCs), taken before the second cycle of nivolumab. The receptor was derived from a human donor with classical Hodgkin lymphoma. The chain has TRBV7-9 and TRBJ2-5; D unresolved. The CDR3 region has the DNA TGTGCCAGCAGCTTTCGTACCGAGAGGGAGACCCAGTACTTC. It codes for CASSFRTERETQYF.